A selection of T cell receptor beta chains follows, all from one sample in a study of blood T cell repertoires in COVID-19. Data came from immunoSEQ multiplex PCR; TCRdb stores just in-frame clones and leaves some out. The sample lists some 180,000 clones, around 85% occurring once. The sequenced sample consisted of PBMCs or T cells enriched from blood (not recorded which). The receptors here all came from a man aged 40-55 years who had recovered from COVID-19. CDR3s include the opening cysteine and the closing phenylalanine or tryptophan. A D gene is named only where the DNA matches it firmly. Only some rows state a clone size, as once, few, many or a class for expanded clones.

v_gene: TRBV19
d_gene: TRBD1
abundance: few
j_gene: TRBJ1-5
CDR3aa: CASSILPPRQGGVNQPQHF
CDR3nt: TGTGCCAGTAGTATCCTTCCTCCCCGACAGGGCGGTGTCAATCAGCCCCAGCATTTT

v_gene: TRBV24-1
d_gene: TRBD1
abundance: NA
j_gene: TRBJ1-2
CDR3aa: CATKGPQGGPHTF
CDR3nt: TGTGCCACCAAAGGACCACAGGGGGGTCCGCACACCTTC

v_gene: TRBV3-1/TRBV3-2
d_gene: NA
abundance: NA
j_gene: TRBJ2-1
CDR3aa: CASSHRGLYNEQFF
CDR3nt: TGTGCCAGCAGCCACCGGGGGTTGTACAATGAGCAGTTCTTC

v_gene: TRBV7-9
d_gene: NA
abundance: NA
j_gene: TRBJ2-3
CDR3aa: CASSLKPPIGDTQYF
CDR3nt: TGTGCCAGCAGCTTAAAGCCTCCAATTGGAGATACGCAGTATTTT

v_gene: TRBV7-9
d_gene: NA
abundance: NA
j_gene: TRBJ1-1
CDR3aa: CASSLEPGGVGTEAFF
CDR3nt: TGTGCCAGCAGCTTAGAGCCGGGGGGCGTGGGCACTGAAGCTTTCTTT

v_gene: TRBV30
d_gene: TRBD1
abundance: few
j_gene: TRBJ1-5
CDR3aa: CAWSAQGWGRQPQHF
CDR3nt: TGTGCCTGGAGTGCACAGGGGTGGGGGAGACAGCCCCAGCATTTT

v_gene: TRBV24-1
d_gene: TRBD1
abundance: NA
j_gene: TRBJ2-7
CDR3aa: CATSDSRQGSGEQYF
CDR3nt: TGTGCCACCAGTGATTCCCGACAGGGGTCGGGCGAGCAGTACTTC

v_gene: TRBV3-1/TRBV3-2
d_gene: NA
abundance: once
j_gene: TRBJ2-1
CDR3aa: CASSDIVYEQFF
CDR3nt: TGTGCCAGCAGCGACATAGTCTATGAGCAGTTCTTC

v_gene: TRBV15
d_gene: NA
abundance: few
j_gene: TRBJ1-1
CDR3aa: CATSRVGGGDTEAFF
CDR3nt: TGTGCCACCAGCAGAGTGGGCGGGGGTGACACTGAAGCTTTCTTT

v_gene: TRBV15
d_gene: NA
abundance: NA
j_gene: TRBJ1-6
CDR3aa: CATSRDPQRVLNSPLHF
CDR3nt: TGTGCCACCAGCAGAGATCCCCAGAGGGTCCTTAATTCACCCCTCCACTTT

v_gene: TRBV5-8
d_gene: NA
abundance: NA
j_gene: TRBJ1-1
CDR3aa: CASSLRWARTTEAFF
CDR3nt: TGTGCCAGCAGCTTAAGGTGGGCCCGAACCACTGAAGCTTTCTTT

v_gene: TRBV9
d_gene: NA
abundance: NA
j_gene: TRBJ1-1
CDR3aa: CASSVGPRGRETEAFF
CDR3nt: TGTGCCAGCAGCGTAGGGCCCAGGGGAAGAGAGACTGAAGCTTTCTTT